These T cell receptor beta chains were read from a single sample in a study of regulatory T cells in long-lasting Graves disease. TCRdb reanalysed the multiplex PCR reads using MiXCR and keeps one entry per CDR3 protein. This table has about 450,000 distinct CDR3 sequences, about 20% appearing once. This specimen consisted of peripheral blood mononuclear cells (PBMCs), obtained when the disease was refractory, from a patient treated with antithyroid drugs. Source of these receptors: a female donor with Graves disease. Each CDR3 is given with its conserved first and last residue. The D gene is left open where the match is weak. For some rows the clone size is stated as once, few or many, or as a class when expanded; others skip it.

D: .; size: .; V: TRBV13; J: TRBJ1-2; CDR3: CASSSQLTGTPNYGYTF; DNA: TGTGCCAGCAGCTCACAATTAACCGGGACACCTAACTATGGCTACACCTTC
D: .; size: many; V: TRBV20-1; J: TRBJ1-2; CDR3: CSARIQGDGGYTF; DNA: TGCAGTGCTAGAATCCAGGGAGATGGTGGCTACACCTTC
D: TRBD1; size: .; V: TRBV19; J: TRBJ1-5; CDR3: CASSIRLLDRVSQPQHF; DNA: TGTGCCAGTAGTATCAGGCTTCTGGACAGGGTGTCACAGCCCCAGCATTTT
D: .; size: .; V: TRBV6-1; J: TRBJ2-7; CDR3: CASSARAGEGYEQYF; DNA: TGTGCCAGCAGCGCCCGGGCAGGGGAAGGATACGAGCAGTACTTC
D: TRBD2; size: few; V: TRBV5-8; J: TRBJ2-5; CDR3: CASSFSGRAETQYF; DNA: TGTGCCAGCAGCTTCAGCGGGAGGGCAGAGACCCAGTACTTC
D: .; size: few; V: TRBV18; J: TRBJ2-7; CDR3: CASSPSPKGSEQYF; DNA: TGTGCCAGCTCACCGAGCCCGAAAGGGAGCGAGCAGTACTTC
D: .; size: few; V: TRBV7-8; J: TRBJ2-7; CDR3: CASSLGQGGGYEQYF; DNA: TGTGCCAGCAGCTTAGGACAAGGTGGGGGGTACGAGCAGTACTTC
D: .; size: .; V: TRBV10-3; J: TRBJ1-1; CDR3: CAISAQGNTEAFF; DNA: TGTGCCATCAGTGCTCAGGGGAACACTGAAGCTTTCTTT
D: .; size: many; V: TRBV28; J: TRBJ2-6; CDR3: CASRQGGVSGANVLTF; DNA: TGTGCCAGCCGACAGGGAGGGGTTTCTGGGGCCAACGTCCTGACTTTC
D: .; size: many; V: TRBV28; J: TRBJ1-1; CDR3: CASSFWGTTTEAFF; DNA: TGTGCCAGCAGTTTCTGGGGGACGACCACTGAAGCTTTCTTT
D: .; size: .; V: TRBV20-1; J: TRBJ1-2; CDR3: CSARAPTGPYGYTF; DNA: TGCAGTGCTAGAGCCCCTACCGGGCCCTATGGCTACACCTTC
D: .; size: many; V: TRBV27; J: TRBJ1-5; CDR3: CASTQTPGGNQPQHF; DNA: TGTGCCAGCACCCAGACCCCGGGAGGCAATCAGCCCCAGCATTTT
D: .; size: few; V: TRBV16; J: TRBJ2-7; CDR3: CASSQFIREQYF; DNA: TGTGCCAGCAGCCAATTTATCAGGGAGCAGTACTTC
D: .; size: .; V: TRBV2; J: TRBJ1-5; CDR3: CASSEVYRLNQPQHF; DNA: TGTGCCAGCAGTGAGGTGTACAGGTTGAATCAGCCCCAGCATTTT
D: .; size: once; V: TRBV30; J: TRBJ2-7; CDR3: CAWRPGIINYEQYF; DNA: TGTGCCTGGAGGCCCGGGATCATTAACTACGAGCAGTACTTC
D: TRBD1; size: .; V: TRBV24-1; J: TRBJ2-5; CDR3: CATSRGTGSQETQYF; DNA: TGTGCCACCAGTCGAGGGACAGGGAGCCAAGAGACCCAGTACTTC
D: .; size: once; V: TRBV10-3; J: TRBJ2-6; CDR3: CAISKDLTGANVLTF; DNA: TGTGCCATCAGCAAGGACCTCACTGGGGCCAACGTCCTGACTTTC
D: .; size: few; V: TRBV28; J: TRBJ2-7; CDR3: CASSLLYRDYEQYF; DNA: TGTGCCAGCAGTTTACTTTACAGAGACTACGAGCAGTACTTC
D: .; size: few; V: TRBV7-2; J: TRBJ2-7; CDR3: CASSLRRAASTYEQYF; DNA: TGTGCCAGCAGCTTACGGAGGGCGGCTTCAACCTACGAGCAGTACTTC
D: .; size: many; V: TRBV16; J: TRBJ1-1; CDR3: CASSQRGGGEAFF; DNA: TGTGCCAGCAGCCAACGGGGAGGGGGTGAAGCTTTCTTT
D: .; size: .; V: TRBV7-2; J: TRBJ2-2; CDR3: CASSLSSRQRTGELFF; DNA: TGTGCCAGCAGCTTGAGCTCCCGCCAACGAACCGGGGAGCTGTTTTTT
D: TRBD2; size: few; V: TRBV7-2; J: TRBJ2-1; CDR3: CASSLGSGRTNEQFF; DNA: TGTGCCAGCAGCTTAGGAAGCGGGAGGACAAATGAGCAGTTCTTC
D: TRBD2; size: few; V: TRBV4-2; J: TRBJ2-4; CDR3: CASSQDPSGRGDIQYF; DNA: TGTGCCAGCAGCCAAGACCCTAGCGGGAGGGGAGACATTCAGTACTTC
D: TRBD1; size: .; V: TRBV9; J: TRBJ1-2; CDR3: CASSPQRQGLANYGYTF; DNA: TGTGCCAGCAGCCCCCAAAGACAGGGGTTAGCGAACTATGGCTACACCTTC
D: TRBD1; size: once; V: TRBV18; J: TRBJ1-1; CDR3: CASSQGQGIFPEAFF; DNA: TGTGCCAGCTCACAGGGACAGGGGATATTTCCTGAAGCTTTCTTT
D: TRBD1; size: many; V: TRBV30; J: TRBJ1-5; CDR3: CAWTTGGKTQHF; DNA: TGTGCCTGGACCACAGGGGGGAAGACCCAGCATTTT
D: .; size: .; V: TRBV2; J: TRBJ1-5; CDR3: CASSAWGDNQPQHF; DNA: TGTGCCAGCAGTGCATGGGGGGACAATCAGCCCCAGCATTTT
D: TRBD1; size: .; V: TRBV4-1; J: TRBJ1-1; CDR3: CASSPQQGALTEAFF; DNA: TGCGCCAGCAGCCCGCAACAGGGGGCGCTTACTGAAGCTTTCTTT
D: .; size: many; V: TRBV2; J: TRBJ2-5; CDR3: CASSEWVGRGETQYF; DNA: TGTGCCAGCAGTGAATGGGTCGGGAGAGGTGAGACCCAGTACTTC
D: .; size: few; V: TRBV27; J: TRBJ1-6; CDR3: CASSFWGPVGSYNSPLHF; DNA: TGTGCCAGCAGTTTCTGGGGGCCGGTGGGCTCCTATAATTCACCCCTCCACTTT
D: TRBD2; size: many; V: TRBV20-1; J: TRBJ2-4; CDR3: CSAILAAVNKNIQYF; DNA: TGCAGTGCTATTCTAGCGGCGGTAAACAAAAACATTCAGTACTTC
D: .; size: many; V: TRBV20-1; J: TRBJ1-6; CDR3: CSAREGGGSESHF; DNA: TGCAGTGCTAGAGAGGGCGGAGGGAGTGAGAGCCACTTT
D: TRBD2; size: many; V: TRBV29-1; J: TRBJ2-7; CDR3: CSARGGRLDEQYF; DNA: TGCAGCGCCCGGGGGGGTCGTCTTGACGAGCAGTACTTC
D: .; size: many; V: TRBV6-5; J: TRBJ2-5; CDR3: CASSYSPSSVPQETQYF; DNA: TGTGCCAGCAGTTACTCCCCGTCTAGCGTCCCCCAAGAGACCCAGTACTTC
D: .; size: .; V: TRBV9; J: TRBJ2-7; CDR3: CASSVAPNSYEQYF; DNA: TGTGCCAGCAGCGTAGCTCCAAACTCCTACGAGCAGTACTTC
D: .; size: many; V: TRBV6-1; J: TRBJ1-6; CDR3: CASNQMGPFSYNSPLHF; DNA: TGTGCCAGCAACCAGATGGGACCTTTCTCCTATAATTCACCCCTCCACTTT
D: .; size: .; V: TRBV27; J: TRBJ1-1; CDR3: CASSLRFGGMNTEAFF; DNA: TGTGCCAGCAGTTTAAGGTTTGGGGGGATGAACACTGAAGCTTTCTTT
D: .; size: many; V: TRBV15; J: TRBJ2-5; CDR3: CAVRGLQTQYF; DNA: TGTGCCGTTAGAGGTTTACAGACCCAGTACTTC
D: TRBD1; size: .; V: TRBV6-9; J: TRBJ1-1; CDR3: CASSSGTVDDTGAFF; DNA: TGTGCCAGCAGTTCCGGGACAGTTGATGACACTGGAGCTTTCTTT
D: .; size: few; V: TRBV11-2; J: TRBJ1-4; CDR3: CASSRRTPEKLFF; DNA: TGTGCCAGCAGCCGTAGAACCCCCGAAAAACTGTTTTTT
D: .; size: .; V: TRBV20-1; J: TRBJ1-2; CDR3: CSARWGRVFNYGYTF; DNA: TGCAGTGCTAGGTGGGGGCGCGTGTTTAACTATGGCTACACCTTC
D: .; size: .; V: TRBV28; J: TRBJ1-1; CDR3: CASSSLPIAGGDAFF; DNA: TGTGCCAGCAGTTCCCTCCCAATAGCGGGGGGCGATGCTTTCTTT
D: TRBD2; size: .; V: TRBV6-2/TRBV6-3; J: TRBJ2-2; CDR3: CASSYLSGRAFNTGELFF; DNA: TGTGCCAGCAGTTACCTTAGCGGGAGGGCCTTCAACACCGGGGAGCTGTTTTTT
D: .; size: many; V: TRBV2; J: TRBJ1-1; CDR3: CASGEARPKAFF; DNA: TGTGCCAGCGGGGAGGCCCGACCAAAAGCTTTCTTT
D: .; size: .; V: TRBV7-2; J: TRBJ2-4; CDR3: CASSQRGGTENIQYF; DNA: TGTGCCAGCAGCCAACGTGGGGGAACGGAGAACATTCAGTACTTC
D: .; size: few; V: TRBV28; J: TRBJ2-2; CDR3: CASSSLTRNTGELFF; DNA: TGTGCCAGCAGTTCTCTCACGAGAAACACCGGGGAGCTGTTTTTT
D: .; size: few; V: TRBV5-1; J: TRBJ1-4; CDR3: CASSRGTNEKLFF; DNA: TGCGCCAGCAGTCGAGGAACTAATGAAAAACTGTTTTTT
D: .; size: few; V: TRBV27; J: TRBJ2-7; CDR3: CASTVTSYEQYF; DNA: TGTGCCAGCACTGTGACGTCCTACGAGCAGTACTTC
D: .; size: many; V: TRBV6-9; J: TRBJ1-5; CDR3: CASSYYTGLYQPQHF; DNA: TGTGCCAGCAGTTACTACACGGGGCTATACCAGCCCCAGCATTTT
D: .; size: .; V: TRBV20-1; J: TRBJ1-5; CDR3: CSARGFGQPQHF; DNA: TGCAGTGCTAGAGGATTCGGACAGCCCCAGCATTTT
D: .; size: many; V: TRBV30; J: TRBJ1-1; CDR3: CAWSAFGHEAFF; DNA: TGTGCCTGGTCAGCCTTCGGGCATGAAGCTTTCTTT
D: TRBD1; size: .; V: TRBV30; J: TRBJ1-5; CDR3: CAWSVDRAIGAQHF; DNA: TGTGCCTGGAGTGTAGACAGGGCGATAGGAGCCCAGCATTTT
D: .; size: many; V: TRBV27; J: TRBJ1-6; CDR3: CASSRTDSPLHF; DNA: TGTGCCAGCAGTCGTACTGATTCACCCCTCCACTTT
D: TRBD1; size: .; V: TRBV7-9; J: TRBJ1-4; CDR3: CASSRTGVDEKLFF; DNA: TGTGCCAGCAGCCGTACAGGGGTAGATGAAAAACTGTTTTTT